This record covers a single T cell receptor (beta chain). The data belong to a study of blood T cell repertoires in COVID-19. Overall study context: Italy, Spain and the United States were the sources of the convalescent and acute COVID-19 samples. Sources were T cells, B-cell-depleted T cells, or PBMCs; the material itself was cDNA or gDNA.

This CDR3 contains 16 residues. CDR1 and CDR2 (germline): SGHVS, FNYEAQ. Trimming took off 2 bases at V and 1 base at J, with 13 bases between the two ends. This table comes from immunoSEQ multiplex PCR, and its TCRdb copy is limited to in-frame clones, with some not included. The repertoire has around 120,000 clones, around 87% of them found once; the top ten carry about 7.7%. This chain uses TRBV7-6 with TRBJ2-3, with TRBD2 as a possible D gene (6 bases). The origin of this receptor is a human donor in a cohort sampled during active COVID-19. The source material was peripheral blood. CDR3 amino acids: CASSLIVADGTDTQYF. In DNA form, the CDR3 reads TGTGCCAGCAGCTTAATTGTAGCGGATGGCACAGATACGCAGTATTTT.